This T cell receptor (beta chain) was documented in a study of CXCR3-negative and CXCR3-positive naive CD8 T cells. Each TRB cDNA library was prepared by 5' RACE (with UMI labels). From the 5' RACE reads, TCRdb lists one entry per CDR3 protein and no DNA. Its clone listing holds around 66,000 distinct CDR3 sequences. The sorter processed each CD8+ T cell subset in triplicate at roughly 300,000 cells apiece. In germline, CDR1 is SGHTA, CDR2 FQGNSA. CDR3 length: 17 residues. General study findings and limits: Hydrophobicity of TRB CDR3s was greater in CXCR3-positive naive cells than in CXCR3-negative naive cells.

A remark on this clonotype: Its antigen remains unidentified.

Sequencing was carried out using naive CXCR3+ CD8+ T cells from blood. The sample's subset: CD45RO-CCR7+CD27+CD95- naive CD8+ T cells expressing CXCR3 (TNR3+). The clonotype was recovered from a human donor in good health. Some clones in this sample may be carry-over from other donors' samples. The chain carries TRBV7-2 and TRBJ2-1; no DNA is available, so the TRBD2 call from TCRdb remains unchecked. The CDR3 sequence: CASSSPLGTSGYNEQFF.